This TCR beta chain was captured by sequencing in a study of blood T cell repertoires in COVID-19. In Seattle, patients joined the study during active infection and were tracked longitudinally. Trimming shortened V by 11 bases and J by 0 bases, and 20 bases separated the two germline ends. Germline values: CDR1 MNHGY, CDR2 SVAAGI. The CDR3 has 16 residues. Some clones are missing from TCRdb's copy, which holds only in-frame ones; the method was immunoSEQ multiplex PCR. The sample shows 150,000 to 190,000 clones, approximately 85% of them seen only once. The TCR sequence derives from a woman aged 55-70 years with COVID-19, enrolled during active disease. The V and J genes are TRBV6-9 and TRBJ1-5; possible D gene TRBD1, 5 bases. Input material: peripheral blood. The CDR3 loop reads CAGRGGRIYSNQPQHF. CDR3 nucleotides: TGTGCCGGCCGGGGGGGAAGGATCTATAGCAATCAGCCCCAGCATTTT.